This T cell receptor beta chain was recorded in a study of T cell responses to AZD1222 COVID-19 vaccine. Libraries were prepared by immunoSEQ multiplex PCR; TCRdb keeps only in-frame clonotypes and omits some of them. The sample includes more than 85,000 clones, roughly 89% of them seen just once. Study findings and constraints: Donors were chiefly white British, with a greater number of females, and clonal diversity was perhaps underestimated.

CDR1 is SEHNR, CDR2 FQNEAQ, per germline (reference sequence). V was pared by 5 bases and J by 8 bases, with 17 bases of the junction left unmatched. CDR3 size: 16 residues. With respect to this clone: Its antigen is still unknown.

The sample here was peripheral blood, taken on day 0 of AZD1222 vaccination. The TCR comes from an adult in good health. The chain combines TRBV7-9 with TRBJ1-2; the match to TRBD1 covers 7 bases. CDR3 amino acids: CASSPRGNPPDKGYTF. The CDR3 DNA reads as TGTGCCAGCAGCCCCAGGGGGAATCCACCTGACAAGGGCTACACCTTC.